A selection of T cell receptor beta chains follows, all from one sample in a study of beta chain features in type 1 diabetes. The method was immunoSEQ multiplex PCR; TCRdb's version includes in-frame clones alone and lacks a portion of them. The sample holds 350,000 to 450,000 clones, approximately 15% seen once. Sequencing was done on a sample of naive CD4+ T cells from blood. The receptors here all came from a man in his thirties or forties in good health. CDR3s include the opening cysteine and the closing phenylalanine or tryptophan. The order of the fields is J gene, V gene, clone size, D gene, CDR3 DNA, CDR3 protein. D genes are given only for firm matches. Clone size is shown for a subset of rows, as once, few, many or a class of expanded clone.

>TRBJ2-7|TRBV7-9|.|.
TGTGCCAGCAGCTTCGACCTACTCCCGGGGTACGAGCAGTACTTC
CASSFDLLPGYEQYF
>TRBJ2-1|TRBV12-2|few|.
TGTGCAAGTCGCTTTGGGACCGATACCTACAATGAGCAGTTCTTC
CASRFGTDTYNEQFF
>TRBJ2-3|TRBV30|few|.
TGTGCCTGGAGTGTACAAAATACGCAGTATTTT
CAWSVQNTQYF
>TRBJ2-1|TRBV29-1|few|.
TGCAGCGTTGAAGGGGGGGCAGGACCCTACAATGAGCAGTTCTTC
CSVEGGAGPYNEQFF
>TRBJ1-1|TRBV7-9|.|.
TGTGCCAGCAGAGGGACTGAAGCTTTCTTT
CASRGTEAFF
>TRBJ2-2|TRBV30|few|TRBD1
TGTGCCTGGAGTATTCTCGGGACAGTGACCGGGGAGCTGTTTTTT
CAWSILGTVTGELFF
>TRBJ2-1|TRBV19|few|.
TGTGCCAGTAGTGAGCAAAGCTTCTCTGCTAGGTTCTTC
CASSEQSFSARFF
>TRBJ2-7|TRBV5-1|.|.
TGCGCCAGCAGCTTGGAGGGGACCTCCTACGAGCAGTACTTC
CASSLEGTSYEQYF
>TRBJ1-2|TRBV19|few|TRBD1
TGTGCCAGTAGTATCTTCGGGGACAGCGGCTACACCTTC
CASSIFGDSGYTF
>TRBJ1-5|TRBV7-8|few|.
TGTGCCAGCAGCTTAGCTGGGCCTGAGCCCCAGCATTTT
CASSLAGPEPQHF
>TRBJ1-1|TRBV19|few|.
TGTGCCAGTAGTAAGGGACTGAAGAACACTGAAGCTTTCTTT
CASSKGLKNTEAFF
>TRBJ1-4|TRBV15|.|.
TGTGCCACCAGCAGAGGCGGGGGCGGAAAGTTTGGTAATGAAAAACTGTTTTTT
CATSRGGGGKFGNEKLFF
>TRBJ1-3|TRBV10-3|few|.
TGTGCCATCAGTGAGGTTTCTGGAAACACCATATATTTT
CAISEVSGNTIYF
>TRBJ1-2|TRBV28|few|.
TGTGCCAGCAGTTTCCCCGGACGACAGTCCTCTAACTATGGCTACACCTTC
CASSFPGRQSSNYGYTF
>TRBJ2-1|TRBV9|few|TRBD2
TGTGCCAGCAGTGAGACTAGCGGATACAATGAGCAGTTCTTC
CASSETSGYNEQFF
>TRBJ1-2|TRBV29-1|.|.
TGCAGCGTTGTCTGGAATGGTATCTATGGCTACACCTTC
CSVVWNGIYGYTF
>TRBJ2-7|TRBV19|.|TRBD1
TGTGCCAGTAGTACCCAGGAGACAGGGGGCTACGAGCAGTACTTC
CASSTQETGGYEQYF
>TRBJ2-5|TRBV28|.|.
TGTGCCAGCCAAGCAGAAGAGACCCAGTACTTC
CASQAEETQYF
>TRBJ2-2|TRBV7-2|.|TRBD2
TGTGCCAGCAGCTTAGTGCCGCGGGGGGGCACCGGGGAGCTGTTTTTT
CASSLVPRGGTGELFF
>TRBJ2-3|TRBV7-7|.|TRBD2
TGTGCGAGCAGCCGGACTAGCGGGAGCACAGATACGCAGTATTTT
CASSRTSGSTDTQYF
>TRBJ2-1|TRBV4-3|.|TRBD2
TGCGCCAGCAGCCAGGCCGGGACTAGTAAGTCCGGCGGTGAGCAGTTCTTC
CASSQAGTSKSGGEQFF
>TRBJ2-4|TRBV27|.|TRBD2
TGTGCCAGCAGTCGGACTAGCGGAAACAAAAACATTCAGTACTTC
CASSRTSGNKNIQYF
>TRBJ1-4|TRBV20-1|.|.
TGCAGTGCTAATAAGGTGGAAAAACTGTTTTTT
CSANKVEKLFF
>TRBJ2-4|TRBV28|.|.
TGTGCCAGCAGTTTATCTCAGTTAGCCAAAAACATTCAGTACTTC
CASSLSQLAKNIQYF
>TRBJ1-2|TRBV11-2|.|TRBD1
TGTGCCAGCAGCCTACAGGGACAGGGTAGTCGGTATGGCTACACCTTC
CASSLQGQGSRYGYTF
>TRBJ1-2|TRBV7-9|.|.
TGTGCCAGCACCACGCTGACAGGTTCTAACTATGGCTACACCTTC
CASTTLTGSNYGYTF
>TRBJ2-2|TRBV6-6|few|.
TGTGCCAGCAGTTCCTCAGACAGGAACACCGGGGAGCTGTTTTTT
CASSSSDRNTGELFF
>TRBJ2-7|TRBV4-3|.|.
TGCGCCAGCAGTGAACGGGCGTTCTCCTACGAGCAGTACTTC
CASSERAFSYEQYF
>TRBJ2-1|TRBV7-9|many|.
TGTGCCAGCAGCCTGTCTAAGGCGAACAATGAGCAGTTCTTC
CASSLSKANNEQFF
>TRBJ2-3|TRBV4-2|.|.
TGTGCCAGCAGCAAAAATCCAAAGGGCCCCGCAGATACGCAGTATTTT
CASSKNPKGPADTQYF
>TRBJ2-5|TRBV5-1|.|TRBD2
TGCGCCAGCAGCTCCGGGACTAGCCGGGAGACCCAGTACTTC
CASSSGTSRETQYF
>TRBJ2-5|TRBV5-1|.|.
TGCGCCAGCAGCTTGGACAGGGTACAGACCCAGTACTTC
CASSLDRVQTQYF
>TRBJ1-5|TRBV30|few|TRBD1
TGTGCCTGGAACAGGGGGAATCAGCCCCAGCATTTT
CAWNRGNQPQHF
>TRBJ1-1|TRBV4-1|.|TRBD1
TGCGCCAGCAGCCGAAGAGGACAGGGGGCTGAAACTGAAGCTTTCTTT
CASSRRGQGAETEAFF
>TRBJ2-5|TRBV7-2|.|TRBD1
TGTGCCAGCAGCTTAGAGGGGACAGGGTCGTGGGAGACCCAGTACTTC
CASSLEGTGSWETQYF
>TRBJ2-1|TRBV6-1|few|TRBD2
TGTGCCAGCAGTGAAAGACTAGCGGGAGATGAGCAGTTCTTC
CASSERLAGDEQFF
>TRBJ2-3|TRBV5-4|few|.
TGTGCCAGCAGCTTTATCAGAGAAGATACGCAGTATTTT
CASSFIREDTQYF
>TRBJ1-1|TRBV11-3|.|.
TGTGCCAGCAGCCCTAACGGCAGGGTGAACACTGAAGCTTTCTTT
CASSPNGRVNTEAFF
>TRBJ1-4|TRBV4-3|.|.
TGCGCCAGCAGCCAAGATGGCCGGGGGTCGGTTGAAAAACTGTTTTTT
CASSQDGRGSVEKLFF
>TRBJ2-5|TRBV7-9|few|.
TGTGCCAGCAGCTTAGTCGACAGGCGAGAGACCCAGTACTTC
CASSLVDRRETQYF
>TRBJ1-2|TRBV7-2|.|.
TGTGCCAGCAGCTCCACCGGTACGCTCTATGGCTACACCTTC
CASSSTGTLYGYTF
>TRBJ1-5|TRBV7-2|few|.
TGTGCCAGCAGCTTAGGGGCAGGGAGGAAGCCCCAGCATTTT
CASSLGAGRKPQHF
>TRBJ2-3|TRBV19|few|TRBD1
TGTGCCAGTCACCGGACAGGGAAAACAGATACGCAGTATTTT
CASHRTGKTDTQYF
>TRBJ2-5|TRBV5-1|.|.
TGCGCCAGCAGCTTGGAAGGGCAGCGAGAGACCCAGTACTTC
CASSLEGQRETQYF
>TRBJ2-5|TRBV25-1|.|.
TGTGCCAGCAGTGCGGGGGAAAGGGCAACCGTAGAGACCCAGTACTTC
CASSAGERATVETQYF
>TRBJ2-4|TRBV18|few|.
TGTGCCAGCTCACCTGCCCGGGGGACGGACATTCAGTACTTC
CASSPARGTDIQYF
>TRBJ2-5|TRBV5-8|few|.
TGTGCCAGCAGCTTGCACATTCGGCAGGAAGAGACCCAGTACTTC
CASSLHIRQEETQYF
>TRBJ1-6|TRBV4-1|.|.
TGCGCCAGCAGCCAAGATGGCGCAGGGACCTCACCCCTCCACTTT
CASSQDGAGTSPLHF
>TRBJ1-1|TRBV11-2|few|.
TGTGCCAGCAAGGTGGGACACACGAACACTGAAGCTTTCTTT
CASKVGHTNTEAFF
>TRBJ2-1|TRBV30|few|TRBD2
TGTGCCTGGACGCGGGGCGGGAGCTCCTACAATGAGCAGTTCTTC
CAWTRGGSSYNEQFF
>TRBJ1-1|TRBV5-4|few|.
TGTGCCAGCAGCTCCGGTCAGGTGAACACTGAAGCTTTCTTT
CASSSGQVNTEAFF
>TRBJ2-1|TRBV7-6|.|TRBD2
TGTGCCAGCAGCGCCGCTAGCGGGAGTAATGAGCAGTTCTTC
CASSAASGSNEQFF
>TRBJ1-2|TRBV5-1|few|.
TGCGCCAGCAGCATGCCAGGGGCCCTTGGCTACACCTTC
CASSMPGALGYTF
>TRBJ1-3|TRBV7-8|few|.
TGTGCCAGCAGCTTAGCTGGCGGGGTTGGAAACACCATATATTTT
CASSLAGGVGNTIYF
>TRBJ2-3|TRBV7-6|.|.
TGTGCCAGCAGCCCCCGCGCAGGGAAAGCCACAGATACGCAGTATTTT
CASSPRAGKATDTQYF